This TCR beta chain was retrieved from a study of Ad26.COV2.S vaccination and SARS-CoV-2 variants. Study background: Donor participated within the Ad26.COV2.S arm of the COV1001 trial. Ad26.COV2.S shots went into the muscle once or twice, 56 days apart.

The treatment was: roughly 19 received Ad26.COV2.S at low or high dose, single or two shots; about 5 received placebo; per-sample allocation not given. The samples date from day 63 after the first vaccine or placebo injection. TCRdb's copy holds only in-frame clones and misses some; the assay was immunoSEQ multiplex PCR. The table lists about 420,000 clones, around 89% of them singletons. Broader study findings: Reported post-vaccination CD8+ and CD4+ T cell responses to spike showed substantial breadth.

This CDR3 spans 16 amino acids. Germline CDR1 reads SGHAT; CDR2 reads FQNNGV. The germline V and J ends were trimmed by 5 bases and 1 base, with 17 bases remaining between them. Concerning this clone itself: Its antigen remains unidentified.

This specimen was peripheral blood, taken in a trial of Ad26.COV2.S vaccine versus placebo. The receptor was isolated from a person between 18 and 60 years old who received the Ad26.COV2.S COVID-19 vaccine or a placebo. The chain links TRBV11-2 to TRBJ1-1; D might be TRBD1 (6 bases). The CDR3: CASSRSTGKENTEAFF. CDR3 sequence (DNA): TGTGCCAGCAGCCGCTCAACAGGGAAGGAGAACACTGAAGCTTTCTTT.